This TCR beta chain stems from a study of shared clonotypes between healthy human individuals. Concerning this clone itself: Its matching antigen is unknown.

CD8 cells classed as naive were CD45RO-negative and positively selected for CCR7, excluding terminally differentiated effector memory CD45RA+ cells. Here immunoSEQ multiplex PCR was the method, and the copy in TCRdb shows in-frame clones only, minus some. This sample has about 580,000 clones; 98% occur once, and the top ten carry 0.25% to 0.35%. Study observations and caveats: Relative to their counterparts shared across all four donors, non-shared clonotypes exhibited diminished generation probabilities.

V was pared by 6 bases and J by 7 bases, with 18 bases between. This CDR3 has 14 residues. Germline V lookup: CDR1 MNHEY, CDR2 SMNVEV (reference sequence). Sequencing used naive CD8+ T cells sorted from blood. The clonotype originates from a man aged 25 to 40 in good health. This chain uses TRBV27 with TRBJ1-1, with D maybe TRBD1 (5 bases). CDR3 in DNA: TGTGCCAGCAGCTGGGGGGGACCCGAAGGTGAAGCTTTCTTT. This sequence encodes CASSWGGPEGEAFF.